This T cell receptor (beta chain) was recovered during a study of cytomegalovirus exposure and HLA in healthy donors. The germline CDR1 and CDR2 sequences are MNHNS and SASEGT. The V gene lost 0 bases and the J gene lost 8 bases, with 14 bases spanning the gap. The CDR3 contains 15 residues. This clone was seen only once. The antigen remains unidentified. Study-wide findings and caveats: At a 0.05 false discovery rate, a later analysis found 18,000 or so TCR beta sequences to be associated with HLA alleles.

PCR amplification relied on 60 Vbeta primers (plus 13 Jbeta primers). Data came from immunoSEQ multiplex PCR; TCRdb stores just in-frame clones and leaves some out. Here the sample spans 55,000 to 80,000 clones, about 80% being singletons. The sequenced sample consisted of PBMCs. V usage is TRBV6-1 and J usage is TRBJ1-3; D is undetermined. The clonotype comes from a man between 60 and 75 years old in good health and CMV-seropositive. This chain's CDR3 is CASSEAWRPWDTIYF. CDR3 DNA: TGTGCCAGCAGTGAAGCTTGGAGGCCCTGGGACACCATATATTTT.